The present entry profiles one TCR beta chain with its context. What it binds is unknown. These data belong to a study of graft-versus-host responses after intestinal transplantation. Measured with immunoSEQ multiplex PCR; TCRdb has only the in-frame clones, and not every one. The sample has tens of thousands of clones; around 90% are singletons. The germline gives CDR1 SEHNR, CDR2 FQNEAQ (reference sequence). CDR3 size: 18 residues. V lost 5 bases, J lost 4 bases, and 14 bases stayed unmatched. The sample was unstimulated CD8+ T cells sorted from spleen or lymph node cells, taken before transplant. The clonotype was recovered from a human donor who was the organ donor for an intestinal transplant. V gene TRBV7-9 combines with J gene TRBJ2-5; TRBD2 matches 12 bases. CDR3 amino acids: CASSGILAGGLLRETQYF. DNA for the CDR3: TGTGCCAGCAGCGGAATACTAGCGGGGGGCCTTTTACGAGAGACCCAGTACTTC. The full variable domain, completed using reference TRBV7-9 and TRBJ2-5, is DTGVSQNPRHKITKRGQNVTFRCDPISEHNRLYWYRQTLGQGPEFLTYFQNEAQLEKSRLLSDRFSAERPKGSFSTLEIQRTEQGDSAMYLCASSGILAGGLLRETQYFGPGTRLLVL.